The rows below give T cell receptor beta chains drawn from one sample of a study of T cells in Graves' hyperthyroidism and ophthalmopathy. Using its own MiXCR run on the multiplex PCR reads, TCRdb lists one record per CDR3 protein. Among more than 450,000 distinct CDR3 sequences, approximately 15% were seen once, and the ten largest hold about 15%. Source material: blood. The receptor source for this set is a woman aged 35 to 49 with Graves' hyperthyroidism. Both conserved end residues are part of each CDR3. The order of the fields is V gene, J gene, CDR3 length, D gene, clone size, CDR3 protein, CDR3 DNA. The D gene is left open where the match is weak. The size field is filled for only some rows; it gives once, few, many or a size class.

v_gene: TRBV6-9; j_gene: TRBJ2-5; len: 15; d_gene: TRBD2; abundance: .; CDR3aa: CASSWVSGSSETQYF; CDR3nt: TGTGCCAGCAGTTGGGTTAGCGGGAGTTCGGAGACCCAGTACTTC
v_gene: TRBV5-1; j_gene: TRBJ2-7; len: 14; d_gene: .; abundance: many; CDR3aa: CASSLASEGDEQYF; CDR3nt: TGCGCCAGCAGCTTGGCCTCGGAGGGCGACGAGCAGTACTTC
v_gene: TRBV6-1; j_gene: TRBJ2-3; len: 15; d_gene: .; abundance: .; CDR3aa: CASRRGDREPDTQYF; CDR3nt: TGTGCCAGCAGGCGGGGGGACAGGGAGCCAGATACGCAGTATTTT
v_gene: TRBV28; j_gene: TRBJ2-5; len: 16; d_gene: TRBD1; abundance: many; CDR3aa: CASSPADRGLYVTQYF; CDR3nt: TGTGCCAGCAGCCCGGCAGACAGGGGGCTTTATGTGACCCAGTACTTC
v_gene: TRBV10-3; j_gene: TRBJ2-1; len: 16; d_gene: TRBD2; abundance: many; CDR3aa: CATQKLPSGRSNEQFF; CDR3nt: TGTGCCACCCAAAAGCTACCTAGCGGGAGGAGCAATGAGCAGTTCTTC
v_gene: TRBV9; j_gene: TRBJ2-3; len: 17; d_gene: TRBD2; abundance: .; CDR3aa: CASSDYPGGGSTDTQYF; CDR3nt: TGTGCCAGCAGTGACTACCCGGGAGGGGGTAGCACAGATACGCAGTATTTT
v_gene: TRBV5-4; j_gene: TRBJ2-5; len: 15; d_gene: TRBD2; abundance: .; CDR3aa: CASSLGAGAQETQYF; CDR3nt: TGTGCCAGCAGCTTGGGGGCGGGAGCCCAAGAGACCCAGTACTTC
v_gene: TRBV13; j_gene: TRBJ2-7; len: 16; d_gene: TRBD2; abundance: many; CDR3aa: CASSLGSGSMTYEQYF; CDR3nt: TGTGCCAGCAGCTTAGGAAGCGGGAGTATGACGTACGAGCAGTACTTC
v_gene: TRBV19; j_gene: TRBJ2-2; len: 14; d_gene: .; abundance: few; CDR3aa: CASSNTGSTGELFF; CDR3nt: TGTGCCAGTAGTAACACAGGGAGCACCGGGGAGCTGTTTTTT
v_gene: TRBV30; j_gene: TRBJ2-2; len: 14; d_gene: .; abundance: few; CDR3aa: CAWRSWGNTGELFF; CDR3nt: TGTGCCTGGAGATCGTGGGGGAACACCGGGGAGCTGTTTTTT
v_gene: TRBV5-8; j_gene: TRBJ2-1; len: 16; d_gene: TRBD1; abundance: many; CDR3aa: CASRAFTGAFHNEQFF; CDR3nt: TGTGCCAGCAGGGCCTTTACAGGGGCTTTTCACAATGAGCAGTTCTTC
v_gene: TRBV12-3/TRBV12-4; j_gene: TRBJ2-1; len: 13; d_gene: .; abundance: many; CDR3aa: CASSLGGANEQFF; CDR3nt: TGTGCCAGCAGCTTGGGGGGAGCCAATGAGCAGTTCTTC
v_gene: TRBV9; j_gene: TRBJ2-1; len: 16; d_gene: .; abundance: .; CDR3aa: CASSVESRGRFDEQFF; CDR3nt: TGTGCCAGCAGCGTAGAGTCTAGGGGTAGGTTCGATGAGCAGTTCTTC
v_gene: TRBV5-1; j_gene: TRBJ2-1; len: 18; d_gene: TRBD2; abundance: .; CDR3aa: CASSPPRLAGGPKDEQFF; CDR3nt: TGCGCCAGCAGCCCACCTCGACTAGCGGGGGGCCCCAAGGATGAGCAGTTCTTC
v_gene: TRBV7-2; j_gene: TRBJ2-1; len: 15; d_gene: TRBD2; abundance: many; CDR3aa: CASSLPAGGHNEQFF; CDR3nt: TGTGCCAGCAGCTTACCAGCGGGAGGGCACAATGAGCAGTTCTTC
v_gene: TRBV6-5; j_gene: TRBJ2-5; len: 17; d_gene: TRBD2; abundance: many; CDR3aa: CASSYGASGRNIETQYF; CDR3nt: TGTGCCAGCAGTTACGGGGCTAGCGGGAGGAATATAGAGACCCAGTACTTC
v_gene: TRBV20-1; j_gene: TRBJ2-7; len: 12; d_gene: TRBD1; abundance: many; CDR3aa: CSASPRGLEQYF; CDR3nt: TGCAGTGCTAGCCCTAGGGGGCTTGAGCAGTACTTC
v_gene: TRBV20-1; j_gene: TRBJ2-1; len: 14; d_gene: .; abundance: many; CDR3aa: CSATEMGLGNEQFF; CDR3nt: TGCAGTGCTACGGAGATGGGTCTCGGCAATGAGCAGTTCTTC
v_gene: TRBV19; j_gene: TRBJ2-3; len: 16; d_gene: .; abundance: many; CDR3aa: CASSMWQGSFKDTQYF; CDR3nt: TGTGCCAGTAGTATGTGGCAGGGGTCATTTAAAGATACGCAGTATTTT
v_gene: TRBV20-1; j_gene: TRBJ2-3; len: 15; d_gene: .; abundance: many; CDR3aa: CSAESQSSSTDTQYF; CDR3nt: TGCAGTGCCGAATCCCAAAGCTCTAGCACAGATACGCAGTATTTT
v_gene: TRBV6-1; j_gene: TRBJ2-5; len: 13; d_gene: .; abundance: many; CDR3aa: CASSVVGRETQYF; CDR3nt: TGTGCCAGCAGTGTGGTGGGGAGGGAGACCCAGTACTTC
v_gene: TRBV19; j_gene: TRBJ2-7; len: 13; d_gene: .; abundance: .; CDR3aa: CASRRDTAYEQYF; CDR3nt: TGTGCCAGTAGACGGGACACCGCATACGAGCAGTACTTC
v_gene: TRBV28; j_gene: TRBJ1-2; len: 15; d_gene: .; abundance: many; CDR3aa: CASSLSSRSDYGYTF; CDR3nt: TGTGCCAGCAGTTTAAGTTCCCGGTCGGACTATGGCTACACCTTC
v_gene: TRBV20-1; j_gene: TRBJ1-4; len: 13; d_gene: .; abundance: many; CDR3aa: CSATRVANEKLFF; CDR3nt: TGCAGTGCTACCAGGGTGGCTAATGAAAAACTGTTTTTT
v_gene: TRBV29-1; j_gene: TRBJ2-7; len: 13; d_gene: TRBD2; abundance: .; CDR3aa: CSATSGLSYEQYF; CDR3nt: TGCAGCGCAACTAGCGGTCTCTCCTACGAGCAGTACTTC
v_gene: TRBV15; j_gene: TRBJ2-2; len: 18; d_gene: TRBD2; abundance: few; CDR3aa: CATSRDRPRLAGTGELFF; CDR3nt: TGTGCCACCAGCAGAGATAGGCCCCGACTAGCGGGGACCGGGGAGCTGTTTTTT
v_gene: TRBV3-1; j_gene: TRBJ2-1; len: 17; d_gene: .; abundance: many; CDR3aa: CASSQDLRYRSYNEQFF; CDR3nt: TGTGCCAGCAGCCAAGATTTGCGGTACCGCTCCTACAATGAGCAGTTCTTC
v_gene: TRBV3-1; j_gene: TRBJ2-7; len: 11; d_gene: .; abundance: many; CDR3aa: CASSQVWEQYF; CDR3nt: TGTGCCAGCAGCCAAGTCTGGGAGCAGTACTTC
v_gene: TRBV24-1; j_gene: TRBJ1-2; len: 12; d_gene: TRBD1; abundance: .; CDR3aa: CATRGTEGGYTF; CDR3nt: TGTGCCACCAGGGGGACAGAGGGCGGCTACACCTTC
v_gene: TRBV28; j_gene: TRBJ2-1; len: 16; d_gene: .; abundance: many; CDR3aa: CASSIGDGFLYNEQFF; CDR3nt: TGTGCCAGCAGCATTGGGGACGGGTTTCTTTACAATGAGCAGTTCTTC
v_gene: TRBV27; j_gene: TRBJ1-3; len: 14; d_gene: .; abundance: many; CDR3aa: CASSFGGAGNTIYF; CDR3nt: TGTGCCAGCAGTTTTGGGGGCGCTGGAAACACCATATATTTT
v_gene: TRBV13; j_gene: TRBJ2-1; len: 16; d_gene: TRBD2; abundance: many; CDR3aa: CASSPQAGVRYNEQFF; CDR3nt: TGTGCCAGCAGCCCCCAAGCGGGAGTGCGTTACAATGAGCAGTTCTTC
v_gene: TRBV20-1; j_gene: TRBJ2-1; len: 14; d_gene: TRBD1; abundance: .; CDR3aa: CSASGQGHYNEQFF; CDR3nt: TGCAGTGCTTCCGGACAGGGACACTACAATGAGCAGTTCTTC
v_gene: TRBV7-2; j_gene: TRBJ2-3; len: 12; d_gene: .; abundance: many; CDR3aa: CASSHTSFTQYF; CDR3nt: TGTGCCAGCAGCCATACTAGTTTTACGCAGTATTTT
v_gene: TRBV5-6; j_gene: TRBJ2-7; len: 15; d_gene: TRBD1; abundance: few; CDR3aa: CASSPLTGSSAEQYF; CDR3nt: TGTGCCAGCAGCCCCCTGACAGGGTCTTCGGCCGAGCAGTACTTC
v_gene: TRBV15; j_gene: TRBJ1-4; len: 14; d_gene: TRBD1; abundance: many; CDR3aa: CATSKGTVNEKLFF; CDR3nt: TGTGCCACCAGCAAAGGGACAGTTAATGAAAAACTGTTTTTT
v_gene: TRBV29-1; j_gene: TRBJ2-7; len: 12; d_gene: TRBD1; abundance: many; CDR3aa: CSGGAGTGEQYF; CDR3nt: TGCAGCGGGGGGGCAGGGACAGGTGAGCAGTACTTC
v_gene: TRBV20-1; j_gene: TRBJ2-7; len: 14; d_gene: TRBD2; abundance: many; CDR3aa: CSASRTSGGNEQYF; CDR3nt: TGCAGTGCTAGCCGGACTAGCGGCGGTAACGAGCAGTACTTC
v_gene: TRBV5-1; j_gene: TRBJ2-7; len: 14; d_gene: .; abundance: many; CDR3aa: CASSLEGRSYEQYF; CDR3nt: TGCGCCAGCAGCTTGGAAGGCCGGTCCTACGAGCAGTACTTC
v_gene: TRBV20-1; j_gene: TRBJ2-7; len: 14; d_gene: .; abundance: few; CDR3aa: CSARERILEGQQYF; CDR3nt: TGCAGTGCTAGAGAGAGAATCCTTGAGGGACAGCAGTACTTC
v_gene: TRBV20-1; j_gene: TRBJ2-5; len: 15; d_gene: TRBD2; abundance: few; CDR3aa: CSAYLGLAGRETQYF; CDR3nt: TGCAGTGCTTACTTAGGGCTAGCGGGACGGGAGACCCAGTACTTC
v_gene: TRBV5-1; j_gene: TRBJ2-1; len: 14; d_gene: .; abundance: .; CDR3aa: CASSLDSAYNEQFF; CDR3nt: TGCGCCAGCAGCTTGGATTCAGCCTACAATGAGCAGTTCTTC